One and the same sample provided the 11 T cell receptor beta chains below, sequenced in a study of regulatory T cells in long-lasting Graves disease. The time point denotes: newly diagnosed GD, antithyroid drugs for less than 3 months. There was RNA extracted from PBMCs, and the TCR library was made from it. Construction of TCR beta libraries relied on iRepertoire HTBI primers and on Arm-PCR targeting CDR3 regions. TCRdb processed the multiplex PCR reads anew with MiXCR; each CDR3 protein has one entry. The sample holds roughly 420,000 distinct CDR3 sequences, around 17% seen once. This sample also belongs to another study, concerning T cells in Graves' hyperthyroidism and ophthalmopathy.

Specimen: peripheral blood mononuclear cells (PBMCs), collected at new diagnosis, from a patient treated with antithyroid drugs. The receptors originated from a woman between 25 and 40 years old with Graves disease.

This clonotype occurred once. The CDR3: CASSPREAGGGDTQYF. DNA of the CDR3: TGTGCCAGCAGCCCCCGGGAGGCCGGCGGCGGAGATACGCAGTATTTT. The rearrangement links TRBV28 to TRBJ2-3; 7 bases align to TRBD2. The junction had 14 bases not matched to a gene; V was cut back by 6 bases and J by 5 bases. CDR3 length equals 16 residues. Germline CDR1 MDHEN, CDR2 SYDVKM.

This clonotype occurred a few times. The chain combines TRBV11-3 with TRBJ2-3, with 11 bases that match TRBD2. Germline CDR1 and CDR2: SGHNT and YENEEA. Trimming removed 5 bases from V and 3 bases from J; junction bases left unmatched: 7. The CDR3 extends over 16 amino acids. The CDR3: CASSPTSGKPTDTQYF. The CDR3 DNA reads TGTGCCAGCAGCCCGACTAGCGGGAAGCCGACAGATACGCAGTATTTT.

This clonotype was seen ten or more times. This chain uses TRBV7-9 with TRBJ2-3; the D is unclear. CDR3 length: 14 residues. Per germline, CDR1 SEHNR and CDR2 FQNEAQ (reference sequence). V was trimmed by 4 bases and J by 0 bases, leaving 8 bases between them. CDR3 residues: CASSSTLSTDTQYF. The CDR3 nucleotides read TGTGCCAGCAGCTCGACACTAAGCACAGATACGCAGTATTTT.

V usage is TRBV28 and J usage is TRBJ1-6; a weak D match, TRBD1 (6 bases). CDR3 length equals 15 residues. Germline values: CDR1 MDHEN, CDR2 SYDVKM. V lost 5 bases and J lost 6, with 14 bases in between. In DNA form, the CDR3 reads TGTGCCAGCAGTCTCAGACAGGAGCTTAATTCACCCCTCCACTTT. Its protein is CASSLRQELNSPLHF.

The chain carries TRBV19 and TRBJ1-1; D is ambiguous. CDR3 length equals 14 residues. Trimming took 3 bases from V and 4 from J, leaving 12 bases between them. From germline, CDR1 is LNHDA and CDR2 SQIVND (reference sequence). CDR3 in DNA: TGTGCCAGTAGTATCTACACTTTCTCCACTGAAGCTTTCTTT. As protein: CASSIYTFSTEAFF.

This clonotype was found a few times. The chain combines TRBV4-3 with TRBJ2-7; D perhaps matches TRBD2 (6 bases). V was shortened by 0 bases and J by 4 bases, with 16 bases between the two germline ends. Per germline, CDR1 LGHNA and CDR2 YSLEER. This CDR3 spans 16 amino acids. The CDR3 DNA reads TGCGCCAGCAGCCAAGATGGGGACTTGCTTTTTTACGAGCAGTACTTC. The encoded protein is CASSQDGDLLFYEQYF.

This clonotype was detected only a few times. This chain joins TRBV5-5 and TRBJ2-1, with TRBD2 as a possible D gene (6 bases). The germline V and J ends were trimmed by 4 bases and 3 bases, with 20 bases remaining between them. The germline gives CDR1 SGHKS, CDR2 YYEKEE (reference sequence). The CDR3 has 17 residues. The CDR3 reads CASSRPLVADDYNEQFF. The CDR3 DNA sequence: TGTGCCAGCAGCCGCCCCTTGGTAGCGGACGACTACAATGAGCAGTTCTTC.

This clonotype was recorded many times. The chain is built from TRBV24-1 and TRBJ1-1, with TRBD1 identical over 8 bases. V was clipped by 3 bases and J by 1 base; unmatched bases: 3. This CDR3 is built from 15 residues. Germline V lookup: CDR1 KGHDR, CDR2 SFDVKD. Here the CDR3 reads CATSDGQGANTEAFF. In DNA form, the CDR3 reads TGTGCCACCAGTGATGGTCAGGGGGCGAACACTGAAGCTTTCTTT.

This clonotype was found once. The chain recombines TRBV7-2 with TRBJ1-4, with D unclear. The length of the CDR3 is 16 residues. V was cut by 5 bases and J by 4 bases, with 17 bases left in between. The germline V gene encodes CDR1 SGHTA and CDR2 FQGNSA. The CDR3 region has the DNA TGTGCCAGCAGCCAAGTAGGGATCGTTTATAATGAAAAACTGTTTTTT. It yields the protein CASSQVGIVYNEKLFF.

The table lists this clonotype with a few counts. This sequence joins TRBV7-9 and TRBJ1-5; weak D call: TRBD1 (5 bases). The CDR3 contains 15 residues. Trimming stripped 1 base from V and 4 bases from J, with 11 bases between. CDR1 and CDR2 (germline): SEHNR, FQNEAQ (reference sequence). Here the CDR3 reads CASSLEGRANQPQHF. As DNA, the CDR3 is TGTGCCAGCAGCTTAGAGGGCAGGGCGAATCAGCCCCAGCATTTT.

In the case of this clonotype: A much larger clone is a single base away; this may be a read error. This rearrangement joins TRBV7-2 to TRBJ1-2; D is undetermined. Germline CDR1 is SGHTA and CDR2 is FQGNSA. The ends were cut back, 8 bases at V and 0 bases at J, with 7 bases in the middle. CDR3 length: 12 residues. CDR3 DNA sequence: TGTGCCAGCTTGGGGACTAACTATGGCTACACCTTC. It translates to CASLGTNYGYTF.